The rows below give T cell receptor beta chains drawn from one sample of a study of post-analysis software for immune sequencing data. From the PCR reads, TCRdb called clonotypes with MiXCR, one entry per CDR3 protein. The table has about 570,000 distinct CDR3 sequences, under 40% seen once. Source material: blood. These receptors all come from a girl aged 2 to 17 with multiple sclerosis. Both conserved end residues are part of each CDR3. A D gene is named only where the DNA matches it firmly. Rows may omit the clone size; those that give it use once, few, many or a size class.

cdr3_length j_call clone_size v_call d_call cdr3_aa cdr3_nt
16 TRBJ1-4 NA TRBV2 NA CASSEHRAGTNEKLFF TGTGCCAGCAGTGAGCACAGGGCTGGGACTAATGAAAAACTGTTTTTT
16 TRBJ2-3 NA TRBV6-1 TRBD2 CASSVSSGSGVDTQYF TGTGCCAGCAGTGTCTCCAGCGGGAGCGGTGTGGATACGCAGTATTTT
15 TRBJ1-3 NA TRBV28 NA CASSLNNFSGNTIYF TGTGCCAGCAGTTTAAACAACTTCTCTGGAAACACCATATATTTT
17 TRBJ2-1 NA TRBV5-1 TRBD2 CASSEGLAGFLTGGQFF TGCGCCAGCAGCGAGGGACTAGCGGGGTTCTTGACGGGTGGGCAGTTCTTC
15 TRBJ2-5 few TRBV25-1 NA CASSEFGAGGETQYF TGTGCCAGCAGTGAATTCGGTGCTGGGGGAGAGACCCAGTACTTC
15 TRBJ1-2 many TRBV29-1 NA CSVERVGGNVDGYTF TGCAGCGTTGAACGGGTCGGCGGTAATGTCGATGGCTACACCTTC
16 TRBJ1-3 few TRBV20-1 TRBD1 CSASFVTGGSGNTIYF TGCAGTGCTAGTTTTGTCACAGGGGGTTCTGGAAACACCATATATTTT
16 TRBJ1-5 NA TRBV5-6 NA CASSLMEGMGNQPQHF TGTGCCAGCAGCTTGATGGAGGGTATGGGTAATCAGCCCCAGCATTTT
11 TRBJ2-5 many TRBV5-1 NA CASSFEETQYF TGTGCCAGCAGCTTCGAAGAGACCCAGTACTTC
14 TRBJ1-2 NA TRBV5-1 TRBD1 CASSLPGQGGGYTF TGCGCCAGCAGCTTGCCAGGACAGGGGGGAGGCTACACCTTC
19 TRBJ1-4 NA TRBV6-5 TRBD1 CASSYSTGQGLATNEKLFF TGTGCCAGCAGTTACTCGACCGGACAGGGGTTAGCAACTAATGAAAAACTGTTTTTT
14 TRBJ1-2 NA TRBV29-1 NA CSVEEQGITRGYTF TGCAGCGTTGAAGAGCAGGGAATCACACGTGGCTACACCTTC
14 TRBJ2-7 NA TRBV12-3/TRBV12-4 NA CASSADGGPGEQYF TGTGCCAGCAGCGCAGACGGGGGGCCAGGTGAGCAGTACTTC
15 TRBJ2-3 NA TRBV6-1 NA CASSEGRGFTDTQYF TGTGCCAGCAGTGAAGGGCGGGGTTTCACAGATACGCAGTATTTT
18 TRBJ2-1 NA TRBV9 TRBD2 CASSVEASGGALFNEQFF TGTGCCAGCAGCGTAGAAGCCAGCGGGGGGGCTTTGTTCAATGAGCAGTTCTTC
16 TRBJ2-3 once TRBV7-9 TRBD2 CAERSLAGGPTDTQYF TGTGCCGAAAGGTCACTGGCGGGGGGGCCGACAGATACGCAGTATTTT
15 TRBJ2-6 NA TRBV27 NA CASSLGAAGANVRTF TGTGCCAGCAGTTTGGGTGCTGCTGGGGCCAACGTCCGGACTTTC
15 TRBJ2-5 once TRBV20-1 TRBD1 CSAIPGQGDQETQYF TGCAGTGCTATCCCGGGACAGGGGGACCAAGAGACCCAGTACTTC
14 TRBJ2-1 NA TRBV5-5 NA CASSLWREDNEQFF TGTGCCAGCAGCTTGTGGAGGGAAGACAATGAGCAGTTCTTC
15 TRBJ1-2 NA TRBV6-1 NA CASSEGGGPIYGYTF TGTGCCAGCAGTGAGGGGGGGGGCCCCATCTATGGCTACACCTTC
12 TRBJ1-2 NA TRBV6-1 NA CTTRDGYYGHTF TGTACCACCAGGGACGGCTACTATGGCCACACCTTC
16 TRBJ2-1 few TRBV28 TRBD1 CASRAVQGARNNEQFF TGTGCCAGCAGAGCTGTACAGGGGGCCCGGAACAATGAGCAGTTCTTC
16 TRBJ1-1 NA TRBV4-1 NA CASSRRAVKMNTEAFF TGCGCCAGCAGCCGTCGAGCGGTCAAAATGAACACTGAAGCTTTCTTT
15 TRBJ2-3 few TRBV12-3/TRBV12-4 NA CASSGGQLLTDTQYF TGTGCCAGCAGCGGGGGACAGTTACTCACAGATACGCAGTATTTT
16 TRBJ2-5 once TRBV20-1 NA CSANKRPGAGQETQYF TGCAGTGCTAATAAACGTCCGGGAGCCGGCCAAGAGACCCAGTACTTC